These T cell receptor beta chains were read from a single sample in a study of cytomegalovirus exposure and HLA in healthy donors. TCRdb's table, derived via immunoSEQ multiplex PCR, lists solely in-frame clones and lacks some. The sample contains 200,000 to 250,000 clones, roughly 80% of which appear only once. Material: PBMCs. These receptors came from a man younger than 45 in good health and CMV-seronegative. Each CDR3 is given with its conserved first and last residue. Fields, in order: J gene, clone size, D gene, V gene, CDR3 DNA, CDR3 protein. A D gene is named only where the DNA matches it firmly. Some rows have no size entry. The others give once, few or many, or a class for an expanded clone.

j_gene: TRBJ1-5
abundance: .
d_gene: .
v_gene: TRBV6-1
CDR3nt: TGTGCCAGCAGTGACGGAGGGGCAAAACAGCCCCAGCATTTT
CDR3aa: CASSDGGAKQPQHF

j_gene: TRBJ1-1
abundance: few
d_gene: .
v_gene: TRBV20-1
CDR3nt: .
CDR3aa: CSVSWGTGTFF

j_gene: TRBJ1-2
abundance: .
d_gene: TRBD1
v_gene: TRBV6-6
CDR3nt: TGTGCCAGCAGTATTACACAGGGGGGCTATGGCTACACCTTC
CDR3aa: CASSITQGGYGYTF

j_gene: TRBJ2-7
abundance: .
d_gene: .
v_gene: TRBV5-1
CDR3nt: TGCGCCAGCAGCTTGGTGGCGGGGGCGGGGGAGCAGTACTTC
CDR3aa: CASSLVAGAGEQYF

j_gene: TRBJ2-1
abundance: .
d_gene: TRBD2
v_gene: TRBV2
CDR3nt: TGTGCCAGCAGTACCCTTTTTAGCGGGGGGCTCAATGAGCAGTTCTTC
CDR3aa: CASSTLFSGGLNEQFF

j_gene: TRBJ2-5
abundance: .
d_gene: .
v_gene: TRBV10-3
CDR3nt: TGTGCCATCAGTGAGTCCGCGGGTCCGGAAGGAGAGACCCAGTACTTC
CDR3aa: CAISESAGPEGETQYF

j_gene: TRBJ1-1
abundance: once
d_gene: .
v_gene: TRBV7-9
CDR3nt: TGTGCCAGCATCCCCGGGGGGTTGAACACTGAAGCTTTCTTT
CDR3aa: CASIPGGLNTEAFF

j_gene: TRBJ2-3
abundance: .
d_gene: .
v_gene: TRBV5-5
CDR3nt: TGTGCCAGCAGCCTACTGTGGTTTAGCACAGATACGCAGTATTTT
CDR3aa: CASSLLWFSTDTQYF

j_gene: TRBJ2-1
abundance: .
d_gene: TRBD2
v_gene: TRBV9
CDR3nt: TGTGCCAGCAGCCTGGGACTAGCGGGGGGCCATGAGCAGTTCTTC
CDR3aa: CASSLGLAGGHEQFF

j_gene: TRBJ1-1
abundance: .
d_gene: .
v_gene: TRBV6-1
CDR3nt: TGTGCCAGCAGTGTAGACATCGTGAACACTGAAGCTTTCTTT
CDR3aa: CASSVDIVNTEAFF

j_gene: TRBJ2-7
abundance: .
d_gene: .
v_gene: TRBV4-1
CDR3nt: TGCGCCAGCAGCCAAGATCTGTACGAGCAGTACTTC
CDR3aa: CASSQDLYEQYF

j_gene: TRBJ1-2
abundance: .
d_gene: .
v_gene: TRBV2
CDR3nt: TGTGCCAGCAGTGAGCAGGGCCCAGAATATGGCTACACCTTC
CDR3aa: CASSEQGPEYGYTF

j_gene: TRBJ2-5
abundance: .
d_gene: .
v_gene: TRBV25-1
CDR3nt: TGTGCCAGCAGTTCCACCGGGACCCAGTACTTC
CDR3aa: CASSSTGTQYF

j_gene: TRBJ2-1
abundance: .
d_gene: TRBD1
v_gene: TRBV5-4
CDR3nt: TGTGCCAGCAGCAACACAGGGGGCTCCTACAATGAGCAGTTCTTC
CDR3aa: CASSNTGGSYNEQFF

j_gene: TRBJ2-7
abundance: .
d_gene: .
v_gene: TRBV6-4
CDR3nt: TGTGCCAGCAGTGTAGGCGGTTACTACGAGCAGTACTTC
CDR3aa: CASSVGGYYEQYF

j_gene: TRBJ2-7
abundance: few
d_gene: TRBD1
v_gene: TRBV7-2
CDR3nt: TGTGCCAGCAGCCTCGGGACAGCGGCCTCCTACGAGCAGTACTTC
CDR3aa: CASSLGTAASYEQYF

j_gene: TRBJ2-7
abundance: .
d_gene: .
v_gene: TRBV7-8
CDR3nt: TGTGCCAGCAGCCGGACTGCAAACTCCTACGAGCAGTACTTC
CDR3aa: CASSRTANSYEQYF

j_gene: TRBJ1-6
abundance: few
d_gene: .
v_gene: TRBV6-5
CDR3nt: TGTGCCAGCAGTTACCGACATCCCGATTCACCCCTCCACTTT
CDR3aa: CASSYRHPDSPLHF

j_gene: TRBJ2-7
abundance: .
d_gene: TRBD1
v_gene: TRBV7-2
CDR3nt: TGTGCCAGCAGGCATACAGGGGGCGATTCCTACGAGCAGTACTTC
CDR3aa: CASRHTGGDSYEQYF

j_gene: TRBJ2-1
abundance: .
d_gene: .
v_gene: TRBV7-9
CDR3nt: TGTGCCAGCAGCTCTCTTAGACTCGGGGAGCAGTTCTTC
CDR3aa: CASSSLRLGEQFF

j_gene: TRBJ2-3
abundance: .
d_gene: .
v_gene: TRBV4-2
CDR3nt: TGTGCCAGCAGCCAAGTTGGAGGGGGGGCGAGGGATACGCAGTATTTT
CDR3aa: CASSQVGGGARDTQYF

j_gene: TRBJ1-2
abundance: .
d_gene: .
v_gene: TRBV4-3
CDR3nt: TGCGCCAGCAGCCAAGATGGCAGGGTGGGGGGCTACACCTTC
CDR3aa: CASSQDGRVGGYTF

j_gene: TRBJ2-1
abundance: .
d_gene: TRBD2
v_gene: TRBV28
CDR3nt: TGTGCCAGCAGTTGGCGGACTAGCGGGGGCCGCGGTGAGCAGTTCTTC
CDR3aa: CASSWRTSGGRGEQFF

j_gene: TRBJ1-6
abundance: .
d_gene: .
v_gene: TRBV9
CDR3nt: TGTGCCAGCAGCGTAGGGGAGGGGGGGCGCAATTCACCCCTCCACTTT
CDR3aa: CASSVGEGGRNSPLHF

j_gene: TRBJ1-4
abundance: .
d_gene: TRBD1
v_gene: TRBV6-5
CDR3nt: TGTGCCAGCAGTTACGCTCTACAGGGGTCGGGAAAACTGTTTTTT
CDR3aa: CASSYALQGSGKLFF

j_gene: TRBJ2-1
abundance: once
d_gene: TRBD1
v_gene: TRBV7-6
CDR3nt: TGTGCCAGCAGCTTAGATCGCGGGACAGGGGCGATGAATGAGCAGTTCTTC
CDR3aa: CASSLDRGTGAMNEQFF

j_gene: TRBJ1-5
abundance: .
d_gene: .
v_gene: TRBV7-9
CDR3nt: TGTGCCAGCAGCTCTCCGACGTGGACGCGGGATCAGCCCCAGCATTTT
CDR3aa: CASSSPTWTRDQPQHF

j_gene: TRBJ2-5
abundance: .
d_gene: TRBD1
v_gene: TRBV7-2
CDR3nt: TGTGCCAGCAGCTTAGGGACAGGTGCGCGGACCCAGTACTTC
CDR3aa: CASSLGTGARTQYF

j_gene: TRBJ2-7
abundance: .
d_gene: .
v_gene: TRBV28
CDR3nt: TGTGCCAGCAGTTCGCCCCGCGTGGCGGGGGCTACCTACGAGCAGTACTTC
CDR3aa: CASSSPRVAGATYEQYF

j_gene: TRBJ2-3
abundance: .
d_gene: TRBD1
v_gene: TRBV18
CDR3nt: TGTGCCAGCTCATCGCGGACAGGGGGCGGAGATACGCAGTATTTT
CDR3aa: CASSSRTGGGDTQYF

j_gene: TRBJ1-3
abundance: .
d_gene: .
v_gene: TRBV9
CDR3nt: TGTGCCAGCAGCCCCCGACGGAGAACCGATACTGGAAACACCATATATTTT
CDR3aa: CASSPRRRTDTGNTIYF

j_gene: TRBJ2-7
abundance: .
d_gene: .
v_gene: TRBV7-9
CDR3nt: TGTGCCAGCAGCTTAGTGGCAGGGAACTACGAGCAGTACTTC
CDR3aa: CASSLVAGNYEQYF

j_gene: TRBJ2-7
abundance: .
d_gene: .
v_gene: TRBV7-9
CDR3nt: TGTGCCAGCAGCTTAGCTCTCGGTGATTACGAGCAGTACTTC
CDR3aa: CASSLALGDYEQYF

j_gene: TRBJ1-6
abundance: .
d_gene: TRBD1
v_gene: TRBV6-6
CDR3nt: TGTGCCAGCAGTTCCGGGACAGGGGATTCACCCCTCCACTTT
CDR3aa: CASSSGTGDSPLHF

j_gene: TRBJ2-5
abundance: .
d_gene: .
v_gene: TRBV11-2
CDR3nt: TGTGCCAGCAGCTCTTTTTCTTTAGGGGAGGAGGAGACCCAGTACTTC
CDR3aa: CASSSFSLGEEETQYF